The rows below give T cell receptor beta chains drawn from one sample of a study of blood T cell repertoires in COVID-19. This table comes from immunoSEQ multiplex PCR, and its TCRdb copy is limited to in-frame clones, with some not included. The sample has about 160,000 clones; approximately 87% are singletons. Sequenced sample: PBMCs or T cells enriched from blood (not recorded which). Every receptor here comes from a woman between 50 and 59 years old who had recovered from COVID-19. Each CDR3 is given with its conserved first and last residue. Each record gives: D gene, CDR3 length, clone size, J gene, V gene, CDR3 DNA, CDR3 protein. D genes are given only for firm matches. Size values are once, few and many counts, or a class for expanded clones, and some rows have none.

d_call: NA
cdr3_length: 16
clone_size: NA
j_call: TRBJ2-2
v_call: TRBV5-1
cdr3_nt: TGCGCCAGCAGCTTGGCCCTAGCTTCGAACACCGGGGAGCTGTTTTTT
cdr3_aa: CASSLALASNTGELFF

d_call: NA
cdr3_length: 15
clone_size: NA
j_call: TRBJ1-5
v_call: TRBV9
cdr3_nt: TGTGCCAGCAGCGCGCAGGGTTGGGGCAATCAGCCCCAGCATTTT
cdr3_aa: CASSAQGWGNQPQHF

d_call: NA
cdr3_length: 16
clone_size: NA
j_call: TRBJ2-3
v_call: TRBV7-9
cdr3_nt: TGTGCCAGCAGCCCCACCGGGACTGTGGGGGCAGATACGCAGTATTTT
cdr3_aa: CASSPTGTVGADTQYF

d_call: TRBD2
cdr3_length: 15
clone_size: few
j_call: TRBJ2-2
v_call: TRBV29-1
cdr3_nt: TGCAGCGTTAACGTCGGGACTAGGGCGGCCGGGGAGCTGTTTTTT
cdr3_aa: CSVNVGTRAAGELFF

d_call: NA
cdr3_length: 15
clone_size: NA
j_call: TRBJ1-5
v_call: TRBV4-3
cdr3_nt: TGCGCCAGCAGCCAAGATGGGCAGGGTGATCAGCCCCAGCATTTT
cdr3_aa: CASSQDGQGDQPQHF

d_call: TRBD2
cdr3_length: 14
clone_size: NA
j_call: TRBJ2-3
v_call: TRBV11-3
cdr3_nt: TGTGCCAGTCAACTAGCGGGGGGCACAGATACGCAGTATTTT
cdr3_aa: CASQLAGGTDTQYF

d_call: TRBD2
cdr3_length: 15
clone_size: once
j_call: TRBJ2-7
v_call: TRBV5-1
cdr3_nt: TGCGCCAGCAGCTTGAGCGGGGGGGCGTCCTACGAGCAGTACTTC
cdr3_aa: CASSLSGGASYEQYF

d_call: TRBD2
cdr3_length: 19
clone_size: NA
j_call: TRBJ2-3
v_call: TRBV5-1
cdr3_nt: TGCGCCAGCAGCAAGGGGGGTGGGACTAGCCAAACTAGCACAGATACGCAGTATTTT
cdr3_aa: CASSKGGGTSQTSTDTQYF

d_call: NA
cdr3_length: 13
clone_size: NA
j_call: TRBJ1-2
v_call: TRBV12-3/TRBV12-4
cdr3_nt: TGTGCCAGCAGTTTAAGAGGGAAGAATGGCTACACCTTC
cdr3_aa: CASSLRGKNGYTF

d_call: NA
cdr3_length: 15
clone_size: NA
j_call: TRBJ2-1
v_call: TRBV7-2
cdr3_nt: TGTGCCAGCAGCCGTGACAGCAGCTCCTACAATGAGCAGTTCTTC
cdr3_aa: CASSRDSSSYNEQFF

d_call: TRBD2
cdr3_length: 17
clone_size: NA
j_call: TRBJ2-2
v_call: TRBV4-2
cdr3_nt: TGTGCCAGCAGCGGACGGACTAGCGGGGGTTTAACCGGGGAGCTGTTTTTT
cdr3_aa: CASSGRTSGGLTGELFF

d_call: NA
cdr3_length: 13
clone_size: NA
j_call: TRBJ1-2
v_call: TRBV7-8
cdr3_nt: TGTGCCAGCAGCTTAATCTCAGACTATGGCTACACCTTC
cdr3_aa: CASSLISDYGYTF

d_call: NA
cdr3_length: 17
clone_size: NA
j_call: TRBJ1-2
v_call: TRBV4-3
cdr3_nt: TGCGCCAGCAGCCAAGATAGGGGCTGGGGTGGGTCGGGTGGCTACACCTTC
cdr3_aa: CASSQDRGWGGSGGYTF

d_call: TRBD2
cdr3_length: 17
clone_size: NA
j_call: TRBJ2-1
v_call: TRBV5-4
cdr3_nt: TGTGCCAGCAGCTTTGGCAACCGCGGGGGGGCAGGTAATGAGCAGTTCTTC
cdr3_aa: CASSFGNRGGAGNEQFF

d_call: TRBD1
cdr3_length: 15
clone_size: NA
j_call: TRBJ1-1
v_call: TRBV2
cdr3_nt: TGTGCCAGCAGGAAGGGACAGGGGGCGGGAACTGAAGCTTTCTTT
cdr3_aa: CASRKGQGAGTEAFF

d_call: TRBD1
cdr3_length: 16
clone_size: NA
j_call: TRBJ2-1
v_call: TRBV7-2
cdr3_nt: TGTGCCAGCAGAGCAAGACAGGGGGCGCGTAACAATGAGCAGTTCTTC
cdr3_aa: CASRARQGARNNEQFF

d_call: TRBD2
cdr3_length: 17
clone_size: NA
j_call: TRBJ2-3
v_call: TRBV7-3
cdr3_nt: TGTGCCAGCAGCCCCGGACTAGCGGGGTTCGGTAAGGATACGCAGTATTTT
cdr3_aa: CASSPGLAGFGKDTQYF

d_call: NA
cdr3_length: 17
clone_size: NA
j_call: TRBJ2-1
v_call: TRBV2
cdr3_nt: TGTGCCAGCAGTGAATGGGGCGGGGCAGAGGTCTACAATGAGCAGTTCTTC
cdr3_aa: CASSEWGGAEVYNEQFF

d_call: TRBD1
cdr3_length: 18
clone_size: NA
j_call: TRBJ2-2
v_call: TRBV24-1
cdr3_nt: TGTGCCACCAGTGATTTACCCTCGACAGGGCGGTCGTTCGGGGAGCTGTTTTTT
cdr3_aa: CATSDLPSTGRSFGELFF

d_call: TRBD1
cdr3_length: 17
clone_size: NA
j_call: TRBJ1-1
v_call: TRBV7-2
cdr3_nt: TGTGCCAGCAGCCGGGGCTGGACAGGGGGCGGGTGGACTGAAGCTTTCTTT
cdr3_aa: CASSRGWTGGGWTEAFF

d_call: NA
cdr3_length: 14
clone_size: NA
j_call: TRBJ2-5
v_call: TRBV19
cdr3_nt: TGTGCCAGTAGTATAGACGACAGCGAAGAGACCCAGTACTTC
cdr3_aa: CASSIDDSEETQYF

d_call: NA
cdr3_length: 14
clone_size: NA
j_call: TRBJ1-5
v_call: TRBV2
cdr3_nt: TGTGCCAGCAGTGAAGACAGGGTGGGTCAGCCCCAGCATTTT
cdr3_aa: CASSEDRVGQPQHF

d_call: NA
cdr3_length: 16
clone_size: NA
j_call: TRBJ2-3
v_call: TRBV5-6
cdr3_nt: TGTGCCAGCAGCTTGGCCCGCAGGGCGGACACAGATACGCAGTATTTT
cdr3_aa: CASSLARRADTDTQYF

d_call: TRBD2
cdr3_length: 18
clone_size: NA
j_call: TRBJ2-5
v_call: TRBV6-2/TRBV6-3
cdr3_nt: TGTGCCAGCAGTCCGGGGCTGCGTATAGCGGGGGAGCAAGAGACCCAGTACTTC
cdr3_aa: CASSPGLRIAGEQETQYF

d_call: NA
cdr3_length: 14
clone_size: NA
j_call: TRBJ1-1
v_call: TRBV5-1
cdr3_nt: TGCGCCAGCAGCCCCAGGGAGGGGAACACTGAAGCTTTCTTT
cdr3_aa: CASSPREGNTEAFF

d_call: NA
cdr3_length: 14
clone_size: NA
j_call: TRBJ2-1
v_call: TRBV4-2
cdr3_nt: TGTGCCAGCAGCCAAGCAGGGGCCGCGGGTGAGCAGTTCTTC
cdr3_aa: CASSQAGAAGEQFF

d_call: NA
cdr3_length: 15
clone_size: NA
j_call: TRBJ1-2
v_call: TRBV7-2
cdr3_nt: TGTGCCAGCAGCTTACGTTCGGGGACAACCTATGGCTACACCTTC
cdr3_aa: CASSLRSGTTYGYTF

d_call: NA
cdr3_length: 15
clone_size: NA
j_call: TRBJ2-3
v_call: TRBV19
cdr3_nt: TGTGCCAGTAGTATAGCCGGACAGCGCACAGATACGCAGTATTTT
cdr3_aa: CASSIAGQRTDTQYF